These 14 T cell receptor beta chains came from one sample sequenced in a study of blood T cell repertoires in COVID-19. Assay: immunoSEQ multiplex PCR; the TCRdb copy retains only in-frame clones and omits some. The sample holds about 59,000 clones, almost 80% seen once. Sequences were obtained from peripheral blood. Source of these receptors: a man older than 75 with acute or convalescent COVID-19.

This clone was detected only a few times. The CDR3 reads CASSISGAGETQYF. The CDR3 DNA reads TGTGCCAGCAGCATAAGCGGGGCGGGGGAGACCCAGTACTTC. The chain employs TRBV9 and TRBJ2-5, with 7 bases fitting TRBD2. The CDR3 covers 14 residues. From germline, CDR1 is SGDLS and CDR2 YYNGEE. V dropped 4 bases and J dropped 5; count of bases not matched to a gene: 8.

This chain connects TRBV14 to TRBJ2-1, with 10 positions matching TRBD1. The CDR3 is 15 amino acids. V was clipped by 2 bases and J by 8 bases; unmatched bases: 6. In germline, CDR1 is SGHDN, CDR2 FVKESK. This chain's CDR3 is CASSQTGTGAYEQFF. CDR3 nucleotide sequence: TGTGCCAGCAGCCAAACCGGGACAGGGGCATATGAGCAGTTCTTC.

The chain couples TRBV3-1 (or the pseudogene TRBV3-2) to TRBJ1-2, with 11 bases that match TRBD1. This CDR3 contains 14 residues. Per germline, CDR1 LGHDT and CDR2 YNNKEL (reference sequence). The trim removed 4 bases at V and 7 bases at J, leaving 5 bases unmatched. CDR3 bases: TGTGCCAGCAGCCCGGACAGGGGGCGCACTGGCTACACCTTC. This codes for CASSPDRGRTGYTF.

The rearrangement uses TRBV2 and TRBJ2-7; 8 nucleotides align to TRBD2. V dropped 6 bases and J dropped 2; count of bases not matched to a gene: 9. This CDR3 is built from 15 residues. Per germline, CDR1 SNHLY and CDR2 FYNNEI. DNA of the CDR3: TGTGCCAGCAGAAAGTCCGGGGGGGCCACCTACGAGCAGTACTTC. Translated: CASRKSGGATYEQYF. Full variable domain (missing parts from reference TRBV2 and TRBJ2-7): EPEVTQTPSHQVTQMGQEVILRCVPISNHLYFYWYRQILGQKVEFLVSFYNNEISEKSEIFDDQFSVERPDGSNFTLKIRSTKLEDSAMYFCASRKSGGATYEQYFGPGTRLTVT.

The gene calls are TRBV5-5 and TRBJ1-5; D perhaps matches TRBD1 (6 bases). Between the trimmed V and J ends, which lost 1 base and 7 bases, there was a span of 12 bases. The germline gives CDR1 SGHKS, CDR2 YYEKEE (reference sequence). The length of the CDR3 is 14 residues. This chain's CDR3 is CASSLQGGGQPQHF. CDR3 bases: TGTGCCAGCAGCTTGCAGGGAGGGGGACAGCCCCAGCATTTT.

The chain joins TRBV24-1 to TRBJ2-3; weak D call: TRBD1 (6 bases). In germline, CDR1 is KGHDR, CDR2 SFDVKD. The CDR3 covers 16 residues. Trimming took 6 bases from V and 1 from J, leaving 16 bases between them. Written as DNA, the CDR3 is TGTGCCACCAGTATCCGGGACAAACAACGCACAGATACGCAGTATTTT. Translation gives CATSIRDKQRTDTQYF.

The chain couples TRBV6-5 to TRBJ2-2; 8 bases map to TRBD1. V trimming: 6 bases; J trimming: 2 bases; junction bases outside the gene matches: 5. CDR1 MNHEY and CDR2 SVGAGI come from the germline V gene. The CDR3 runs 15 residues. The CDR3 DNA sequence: TGTGCCAGCAGGAGCCAGGGGGCCAACACCGGGGAGCTGTTTTTT. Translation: CASRSQGANTGELFF.

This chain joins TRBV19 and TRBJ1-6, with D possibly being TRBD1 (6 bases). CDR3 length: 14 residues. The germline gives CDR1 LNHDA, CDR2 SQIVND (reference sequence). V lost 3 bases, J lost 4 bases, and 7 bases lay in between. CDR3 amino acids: CASSIGQYNSPLHF. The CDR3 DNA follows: TGTGCCAGTAGTATCGGACAGTATAATTCACCCCTCCACTTT.

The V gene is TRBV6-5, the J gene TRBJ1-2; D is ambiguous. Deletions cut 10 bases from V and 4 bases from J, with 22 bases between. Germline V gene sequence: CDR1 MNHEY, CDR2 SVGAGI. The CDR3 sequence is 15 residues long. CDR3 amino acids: CATMGGQVLSYGYTF. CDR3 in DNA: TGTGCCACCATGGGAGGGCAGGTCCTCTCCTATGGCTACACCTTC.

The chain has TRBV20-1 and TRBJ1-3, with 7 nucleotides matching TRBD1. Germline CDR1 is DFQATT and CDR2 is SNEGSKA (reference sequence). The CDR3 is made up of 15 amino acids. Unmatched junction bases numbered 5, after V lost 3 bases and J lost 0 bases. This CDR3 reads CSASGQASSGNTIYF. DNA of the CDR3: TGCAGTGCTAGTGGACAGGCGAGCTCTGGAAACACCATATATTTT.

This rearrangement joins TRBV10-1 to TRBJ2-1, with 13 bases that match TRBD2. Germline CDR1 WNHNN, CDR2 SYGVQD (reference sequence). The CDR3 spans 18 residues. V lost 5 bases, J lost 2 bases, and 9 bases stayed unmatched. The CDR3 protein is CASSKGTSGIGTYNEQFF. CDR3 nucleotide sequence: TGCGCCAGCAGTAAAGGGACTAGCGGGATAGGAACCTACAATGAGCAGTTCTTC.

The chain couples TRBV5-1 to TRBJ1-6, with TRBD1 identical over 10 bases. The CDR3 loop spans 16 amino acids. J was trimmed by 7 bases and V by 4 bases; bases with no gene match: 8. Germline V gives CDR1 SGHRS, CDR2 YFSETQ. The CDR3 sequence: CASSRFGTGENSPLHF. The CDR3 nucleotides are TGCGCCAGCAGCCGCTTCGGGACAGGGGAAAATTCACCCCTCCACTTT.

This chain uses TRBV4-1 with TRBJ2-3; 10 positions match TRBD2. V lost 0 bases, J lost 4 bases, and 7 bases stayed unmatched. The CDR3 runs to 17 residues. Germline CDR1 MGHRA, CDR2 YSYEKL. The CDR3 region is CASSQDGLAGEADTQYF. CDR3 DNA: TGCGCCAGCAGCCAAGATGGGCTAGCGGGAGAAGCAGATACGCAGTATTTT.

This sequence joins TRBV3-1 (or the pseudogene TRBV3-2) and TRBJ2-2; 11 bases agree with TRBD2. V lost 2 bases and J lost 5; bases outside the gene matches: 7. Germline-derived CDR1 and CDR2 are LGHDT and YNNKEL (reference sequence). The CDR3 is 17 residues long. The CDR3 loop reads CASSQWQLAGVTGELFF. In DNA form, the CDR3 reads TGTGCCAGCAGCCAATGGCAACTAGCGGGAGTAACCGGGGAGCTGTTTTTT.